The clone carrying this TCR beta chain was picked up one time. Seattle researchers signed up patients amid active infection and tracked them longitudinally. This sample is drawn from a study of blood T cell repertoires in COVID-19. Across the whole study: The United States, Italy and Spain supplied acute and convalescent COVID-19 samples. The cDNA or gDNA used as material had been derived from T cells, B-cell-depleted T cells, or PBMCs.

In the study's own analysis: Amplification of reference gene primers was used by the study to estimate nucleated cell counts. The table came from immunoSEQ multiplex PCR; TCRdb's copy has only in-frame clones and leaves some out. V, J and clone size are taken as reported in that table, and D and trimming were inferred from the DNA itself. The top ten clones hold around 13% of a sample with around 300,000 clones, less than 90% of them seen once. There are 19 residues in the CDR3. In germline, CDR1 is MNHEY, CDR2 SMNVEV (reference sequence). The V gene lost 6 bases and the J gene lost 3 bases, with 26 bases spanning the gap.

This clonotype was sampled from an older woman with COVID-19, enrolled during active disease. The chain employs TRBV27 and TRBJ2-2, with a tentative D call TRBD1 (6 bases). Sequenced input: peripheral blood. The CDR3 spells CASSEKMGTKLLYTGELFF. The CDR3 DNA is TGTGCCAGCAGCGAGAAAATGGGGACAAAATTGCTGTACACCGGGGAGCTGTTTTTT.